Listed here is a single T cell receptor (beta chain). Its antigen is currently unknown. The data were produced by immunoSEQ multiplex PCR, yet TCRdb's version contains in-frame clones alone and is incomplete. Among more than 45,000 clones listed, more than 25% were seen once. The source of the sample is a study of tumour-infiltrating T cells in Burkitt lymphoma. Study-level points and caveats: Many Burkitt lymphoma patients shared several public clonotypes.

The CDR3 consists of 15 residues. Germline V gene lookup returns CDR1 SGHTA and CDR2 FQGNSA. V shed 0 bases and J shed 9 bases, with 15 bases lying between them. The clonotype comes from a human donor with Burkitt lymphoma. V usage is TRBV7-2 and J usage is TRBJ2-1; the D gene could be TRBD1 or TRBD2 (5 bases each). Specimen: tumor tissue. The CDR3 DNA is TGTGCCAGCAGCTTAGCCGGGACGGGAACTGGTGAGCAGTTCTTC. Amino acid sequence: CASSLAGTGTGEQFF.